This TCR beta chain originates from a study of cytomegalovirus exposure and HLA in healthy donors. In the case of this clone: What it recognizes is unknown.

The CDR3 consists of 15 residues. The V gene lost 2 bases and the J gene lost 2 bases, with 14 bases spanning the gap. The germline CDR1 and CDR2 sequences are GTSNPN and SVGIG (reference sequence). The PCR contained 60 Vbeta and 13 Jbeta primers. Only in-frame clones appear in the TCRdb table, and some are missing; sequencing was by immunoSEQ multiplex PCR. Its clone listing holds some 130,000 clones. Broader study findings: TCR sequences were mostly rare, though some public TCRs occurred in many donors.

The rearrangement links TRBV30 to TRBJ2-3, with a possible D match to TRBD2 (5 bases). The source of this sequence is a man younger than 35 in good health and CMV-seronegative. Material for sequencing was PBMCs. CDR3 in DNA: TGTGCCTGGAGTCTTACGAGCGGAAACACAGATACGCAGTATTTT. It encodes CAWSLTSGNTDTQYF.